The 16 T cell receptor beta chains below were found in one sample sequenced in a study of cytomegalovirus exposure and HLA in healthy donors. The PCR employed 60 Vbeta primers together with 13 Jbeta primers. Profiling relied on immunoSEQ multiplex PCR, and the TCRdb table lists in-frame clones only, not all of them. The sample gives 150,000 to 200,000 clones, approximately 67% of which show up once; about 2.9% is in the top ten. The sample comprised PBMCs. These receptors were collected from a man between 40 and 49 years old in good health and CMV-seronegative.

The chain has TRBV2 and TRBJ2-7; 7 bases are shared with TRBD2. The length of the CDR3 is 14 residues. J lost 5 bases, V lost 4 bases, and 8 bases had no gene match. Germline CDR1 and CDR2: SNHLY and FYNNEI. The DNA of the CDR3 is TGTGCCAGCAGTGTTGGCGGGAGATTGAACGAGCAGTACTTC. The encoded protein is CASSVGGRLNEQYF.

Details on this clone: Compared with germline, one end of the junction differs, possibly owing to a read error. CDR3 nucleotide sequence: TGTTCCAGCAGCCTCCTTGGACAGTCAGCTAATGAAAAACTGTTTTTT. It yields the protein CSSSLLGQSANEKLFF. The V and J genes are TRBV7-9 and TRBJ1-4; a possible D gene is TRBD1 (6 bases). Germline V gene data show CDR1 as SEHNR and CDR2 as FQNEAQ (reference sequence). This CDR3 has 16 amino acids.

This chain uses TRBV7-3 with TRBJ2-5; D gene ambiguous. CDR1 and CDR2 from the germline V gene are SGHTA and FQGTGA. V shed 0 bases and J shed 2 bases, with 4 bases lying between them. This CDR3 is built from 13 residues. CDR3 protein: CASSLTPQETQYF. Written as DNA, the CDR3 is TGTGCCAGCAGCTTAACCCCGCAAGAGACCCAGTACTTC.

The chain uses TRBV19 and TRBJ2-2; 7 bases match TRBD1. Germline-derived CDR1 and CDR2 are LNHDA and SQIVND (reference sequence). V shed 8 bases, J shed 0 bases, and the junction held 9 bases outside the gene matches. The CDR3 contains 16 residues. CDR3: CASQAKTGTNTGELFF. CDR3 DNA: TGTGCCAGTCAAGCTAAGACAGGGACGAACACCGGGGAGCTGTTTTTT.

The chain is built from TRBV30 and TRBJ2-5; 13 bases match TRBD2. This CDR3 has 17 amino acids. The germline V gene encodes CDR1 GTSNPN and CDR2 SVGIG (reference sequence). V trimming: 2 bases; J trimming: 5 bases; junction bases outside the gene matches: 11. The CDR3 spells CAWSLGLAGEIGETQYF. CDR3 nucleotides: TGTGCCTGGAGTTTAGGACTAGCGGGGGAAATCGGGGAGACCCAGTACTTC.

The CDR3 nucleotides are TGTGCCATCAGCGATCCAGAGCGGGGCTCCTACGAGCAGTACTTC. Translation: CAISDPERGSYEQYF. J is TRBJ2-7 and V is TRBV10-3; 7 bases map to TRBD2. Trimming removed 6 bases from V and 0 bases from J; junction bases left unmatched: 8. The CDR3 sequence is 15 residues long. The germline CDR1 and CDR2 sequences are ENHRY and SYGVKD.

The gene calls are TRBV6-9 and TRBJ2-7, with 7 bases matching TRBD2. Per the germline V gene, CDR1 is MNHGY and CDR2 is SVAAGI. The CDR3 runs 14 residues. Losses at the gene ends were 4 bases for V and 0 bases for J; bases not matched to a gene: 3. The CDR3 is CASSWGGSSYEQYF. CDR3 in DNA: TGTGCCAGCAGTTGGGGGGGGAGCTCCTACGAGCAGTACTTC.

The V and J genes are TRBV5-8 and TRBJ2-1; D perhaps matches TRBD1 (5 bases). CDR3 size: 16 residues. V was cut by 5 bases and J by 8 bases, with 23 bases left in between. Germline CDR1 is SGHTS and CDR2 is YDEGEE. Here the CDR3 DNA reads TGTGCCAGCAGTGCGGTGAAGGTCCCGCAGGGCGATGAGCAGTTCTTC. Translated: CASSAVKVPQGDEQFF.

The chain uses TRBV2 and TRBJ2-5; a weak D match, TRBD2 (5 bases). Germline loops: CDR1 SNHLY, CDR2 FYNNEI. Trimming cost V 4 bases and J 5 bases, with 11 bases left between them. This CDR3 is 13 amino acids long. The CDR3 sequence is CASSGLVAETQYF. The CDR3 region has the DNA TGTGCCAGCAGTGGGTTAGTAGCGGAGACCCAGTACTTC.

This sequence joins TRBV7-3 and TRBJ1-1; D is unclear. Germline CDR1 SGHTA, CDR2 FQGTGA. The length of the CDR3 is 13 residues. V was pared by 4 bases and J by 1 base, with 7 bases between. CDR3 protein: CASSSHANTEAFF. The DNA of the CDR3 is TGTGCCAGCAGCTCACATGCGAACACTGAAGCTTTCTTT.

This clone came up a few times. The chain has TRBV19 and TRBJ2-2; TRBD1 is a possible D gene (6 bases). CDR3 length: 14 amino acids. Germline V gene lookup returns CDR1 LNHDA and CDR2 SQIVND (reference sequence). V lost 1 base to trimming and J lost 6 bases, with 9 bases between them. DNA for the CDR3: TGTGCCAGTAGTATAGGGGCAGGGGCCGGGGAGCTGTTTTTT. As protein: CASSIGAGAGELFF.

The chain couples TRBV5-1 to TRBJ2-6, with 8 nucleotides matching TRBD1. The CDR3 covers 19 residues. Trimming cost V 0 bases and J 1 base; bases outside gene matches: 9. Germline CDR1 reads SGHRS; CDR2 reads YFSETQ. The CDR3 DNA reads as TGCGCCAGCAGCTTGGTGCGCAGGGGGCAGGGGTCTGGGGCCAACGTCCTGACTTTC. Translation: CASSLVRRGQGSGANVLTF.

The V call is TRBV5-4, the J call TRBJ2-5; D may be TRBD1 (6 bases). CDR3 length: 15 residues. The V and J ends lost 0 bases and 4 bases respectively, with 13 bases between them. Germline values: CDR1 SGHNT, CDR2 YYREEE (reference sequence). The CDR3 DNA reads TGTGCCAGCAGCTTGGTACAGGGTCTGGGAGAGACCCAGTACTTC. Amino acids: CASSLVQGLGETQYF.

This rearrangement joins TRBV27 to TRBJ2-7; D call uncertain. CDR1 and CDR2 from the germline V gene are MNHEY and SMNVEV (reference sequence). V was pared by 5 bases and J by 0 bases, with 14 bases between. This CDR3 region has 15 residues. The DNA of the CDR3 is TGTGCCAGCAGTCACAGCCAAAGCAGCTCCTACGAGCAGTACTTC. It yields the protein CASSHSQSSSYEQYF.

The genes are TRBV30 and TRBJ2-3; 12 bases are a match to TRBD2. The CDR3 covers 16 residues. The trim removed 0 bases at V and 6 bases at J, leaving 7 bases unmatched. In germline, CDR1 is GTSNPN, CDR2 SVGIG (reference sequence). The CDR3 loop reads CAWSVPTSGGSDTQYF. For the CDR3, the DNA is TGTGCCTGGAGTGTACCTACTAGCGGGGGGTCTGATACGCAGTATTTT.

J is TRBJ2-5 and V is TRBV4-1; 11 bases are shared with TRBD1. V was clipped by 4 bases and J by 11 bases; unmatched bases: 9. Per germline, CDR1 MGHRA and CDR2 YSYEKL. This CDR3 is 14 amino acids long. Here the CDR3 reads CASSLGQGAREQYF. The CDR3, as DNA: TGCGCCAGCAGCCTTGGACAGGGGGCGAGGGAGCAGTACTTC.